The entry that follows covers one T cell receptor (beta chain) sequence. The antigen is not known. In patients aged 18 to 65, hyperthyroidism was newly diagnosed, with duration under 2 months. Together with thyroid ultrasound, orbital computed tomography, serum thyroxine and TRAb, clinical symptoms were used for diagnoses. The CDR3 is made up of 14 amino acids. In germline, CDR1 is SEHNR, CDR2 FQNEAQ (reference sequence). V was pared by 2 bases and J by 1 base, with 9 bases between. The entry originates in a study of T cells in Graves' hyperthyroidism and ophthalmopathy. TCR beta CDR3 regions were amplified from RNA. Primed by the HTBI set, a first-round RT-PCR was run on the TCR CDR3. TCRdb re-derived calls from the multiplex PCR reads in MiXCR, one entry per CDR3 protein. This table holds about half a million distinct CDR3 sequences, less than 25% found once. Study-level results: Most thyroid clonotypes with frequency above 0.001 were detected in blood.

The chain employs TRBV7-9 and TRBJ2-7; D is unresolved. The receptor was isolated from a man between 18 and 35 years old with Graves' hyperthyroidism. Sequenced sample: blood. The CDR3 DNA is TGTGCCAGCAGCTTATATATAGGTTCCTACGAGCAGTACTTC. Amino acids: CASSLYIGSYEQYF.